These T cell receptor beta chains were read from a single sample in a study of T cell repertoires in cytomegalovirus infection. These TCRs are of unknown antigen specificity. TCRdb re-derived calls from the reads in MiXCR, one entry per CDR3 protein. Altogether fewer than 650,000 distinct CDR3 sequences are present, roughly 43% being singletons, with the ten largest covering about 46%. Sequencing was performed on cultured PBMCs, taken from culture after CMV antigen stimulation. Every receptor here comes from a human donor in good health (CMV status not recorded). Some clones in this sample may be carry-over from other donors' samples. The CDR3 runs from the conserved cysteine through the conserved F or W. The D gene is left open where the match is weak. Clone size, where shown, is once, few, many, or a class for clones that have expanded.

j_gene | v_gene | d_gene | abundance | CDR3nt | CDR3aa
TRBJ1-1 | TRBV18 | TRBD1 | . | TGTGCCAGCGGGGACAGGGTAAGGACTGAAGCTTTCTTT | CASGDRVRTEAFF
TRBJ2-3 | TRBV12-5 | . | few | TGTGCTAGTGGTTTGACTACAGGGCGAGATACGCAGTATTTT | CASGLTTGRDTQYF
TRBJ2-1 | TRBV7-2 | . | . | TGTGCCAGCAGCCCAGAGGTCGGCGGGCTAGCCAATGAGCAGTTCTTC | CASSPEVGGLANEQFF
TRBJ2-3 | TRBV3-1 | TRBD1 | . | TGTGCCAGCAGCCACTGGGACAGGGGTGGCACAGATACGCAGTATTTT | CASSHWDRGGTDTQYF
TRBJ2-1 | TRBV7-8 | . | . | TGTGCCAGCAGCGAGGCGGGGAGCTCCTACAATGAGCAGTTCTTC | CASSEAGSSYNEQFF
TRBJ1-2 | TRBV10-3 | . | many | TGTGCCATCACGGATGGGGGCTCTAACTATGGCTACACCTTC | CAITDGGSNYGYTF
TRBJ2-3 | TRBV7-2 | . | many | TGTGCCAGCAGCTTAGTGGGTTTCACCACAGATACGCAGTATTTT | CASSLVGFTTDTQYF
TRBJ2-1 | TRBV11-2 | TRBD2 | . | TGTGCCAGCAGCTTAGGGAGACTAGCGGGAGGGCCGCGCTCCTACAATGAGCAGTTCTTC | CASSLGRLAGGPRSYNEQFF
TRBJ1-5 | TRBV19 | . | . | TGTGCCAGTAGTGTGGGGACCGATCAGCCCCAGCATTTT | CASSVGTDQPQHF
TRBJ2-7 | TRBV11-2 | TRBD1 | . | TGTGCCAGCAGCCGCGCCGGACAGGGGTACGAGCAGTACTTC | CASSRAGQGYEQYF
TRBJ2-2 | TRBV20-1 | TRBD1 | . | TGCAGTGCTAGGACAGGGCGTACCGGGGAGCTGTTTTTT | CSARTGRTGELFF
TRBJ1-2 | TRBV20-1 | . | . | TGCAGTGCTTTTGACTATGGCTACACCTTC | CSAFDYGYTF
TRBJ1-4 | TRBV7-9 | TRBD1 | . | TGTGCCAGCAGCCGAGGCCCACAGGGGTTGGCTAATGAAAAACTGTTTTTT | CASSRGPQGLANEKLFF
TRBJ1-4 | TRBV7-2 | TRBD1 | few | TGTGCCAGCAGCCCGGACAGGGGGCTTGAAAAACTGTTTTTT | CASSPDRGLEKLFF
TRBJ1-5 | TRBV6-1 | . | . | TGTGCCAGCAGTGAAGACAGGGATCAGCCCCAGCATTTT | CASSEDRDQPQHF
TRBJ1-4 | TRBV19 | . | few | TGTGCCAGTAGCCTCGGGGCCAATAATGAAAAACTGTTTTTT | CASSLGANNEKLFF
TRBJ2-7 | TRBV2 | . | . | TGTGCCAGCACTCCCAACTCCTACGAGCAGTACTTC | CASTPNSYEQYF
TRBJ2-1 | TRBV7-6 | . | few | TGTGCCAGCAGCATTGGGGGTGGGAATTATTTCTTC | CASSIGGGNYFF
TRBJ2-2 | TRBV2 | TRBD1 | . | TGTGCCAGCCTAGGGGGGACAGGGGCTAACACCGGGGAGCTGTTTTTT | CASLGGTGANTGELFF
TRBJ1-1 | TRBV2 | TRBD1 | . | TGTGCCAGCAGTGCCGGGACAGGGGGAGTGGACACTGAAGCTTTCTTT | CASSAGTGGVDTEAFF
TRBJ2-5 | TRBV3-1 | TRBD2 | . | TGTGCCAGCAGCCCCCCACCGGGACTAGCGGGGGAAGAGACCCAGTACTTC | CASSPPPGLAGEETQYF
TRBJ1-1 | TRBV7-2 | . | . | TGTGCCAGCAATTTCGGGGGTACAATTTGGGGGACTGAAGCTTTCTTT | CASNFGGTIWGTEAFF
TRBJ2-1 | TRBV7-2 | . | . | TGTGCCAGCAGCTTGTTTCATACCGGGACTCCCACCTACAATGAGCAGTTCTTC | CASSLFHTGTPTYNEQFF
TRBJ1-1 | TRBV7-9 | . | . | TGTGCCAGCAGCTTAGTGTCCGGGGCTTTCTTT | CASSLVSGAFF
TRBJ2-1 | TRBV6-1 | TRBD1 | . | TGTGCCAGCACGGGACAGCCCAACAATGAGCAGTTCTTC | CASTGQPNNEQFF
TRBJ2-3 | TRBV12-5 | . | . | TGTGCTAGTGGTTTAGGGCAGGGTCACCTCACAGATACGCAGTATTTT | CASGLGQGHLTDTQYF
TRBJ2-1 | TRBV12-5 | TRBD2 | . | TGTGCTAGTGGTTTGCGCGTTGGAGGGCCTAGCGGGAGGCACAATGAGCAGTTCTTC | CASGLRVGGPSGRHNEQFF
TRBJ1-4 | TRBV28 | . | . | TGTGCCAGCTCCGGGGATCATGAAAAACTGTTTTTT | CASSGDHEKLFF
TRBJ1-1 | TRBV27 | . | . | TGTGCCAGCAGTTTAAGAGGGGGGGTCACTGAAGCTTTCTTT | CASSLRGGVTEAFF
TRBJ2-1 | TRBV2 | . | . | TGTGCCAGCAGTGTCTTGTCAAGCGAGCAGTTCTTC | CASSVLSSEQFF
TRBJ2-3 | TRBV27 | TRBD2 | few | TGTGCCAGCAGTCTATCCTACATACCGGGACTAGCGGGAGTCGAGACAGATACGCAGTATTTT | CASSLSYIPGLAGVETDTQYF
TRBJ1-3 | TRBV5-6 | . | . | TGTGCCAGCAGCACCTGGACGGCGGGCACCATATATTTT | CASSTWTAGTIYF
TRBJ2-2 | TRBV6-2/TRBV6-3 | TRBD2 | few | TGTGCCAGCAAAGCGGGAGGCCCCGGGGAGCTGTTTTTT | CASKAGGPGELFF
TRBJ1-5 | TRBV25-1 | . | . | TGTGCCAGCAGTGAATCCCATTCTAACCAGCCCCAGCATTTT | CASSESHSNQPQHF
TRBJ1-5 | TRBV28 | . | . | TGTGCCAGCAGTTTCCCCCCGGCCCCAAATCAGCCCCAGCATTTT | CASSFPPAPNQPQHF
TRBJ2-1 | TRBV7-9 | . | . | TGTGCCAGCAGCTTAGGAGGACCCGTCTACGGTGATGAGCAGTTCTTC | CASSLGGPVYGDEQFF
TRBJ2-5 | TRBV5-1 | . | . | TGCGCCAGCACCTTCAACATCGGACAAGAGACCCAGTACTTC | CASTFNIGQETQYF
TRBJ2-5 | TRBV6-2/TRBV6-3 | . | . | TGTGCCAGCAGTTACGACTTGAGTCGGGGTACGCAAGAGACCCAGTACTTC | CASSYDLSRGTQETQYF
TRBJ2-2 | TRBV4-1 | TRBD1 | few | TGCGCCAGCAGCCAGGGTGACAGGGACACCGGGGAGCTGTTTTTT | CASSQGDRDTGELFF
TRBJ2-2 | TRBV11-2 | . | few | TGTGCCAGCAGCTACCTGGGCCCGACCGGGGAGCTGTTTTTT | CASSYLGPTGELFF
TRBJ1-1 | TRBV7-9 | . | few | TGTGCCAGCAGCTTTGGGGCCTCGAACACTGAAGCTTTCTTT | CASSFGASNTEAFF
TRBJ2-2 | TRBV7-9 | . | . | TGTGCCAGCAGCTTAGTCAAGGGGAACACCGGGGAGCTGTTTTTT | CASSLVKGNTGELFF
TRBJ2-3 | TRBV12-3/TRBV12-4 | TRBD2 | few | TGTGCCAGCAACCTAGCGGCAGATACGCAGTATTTT | CASNLAADTQYF
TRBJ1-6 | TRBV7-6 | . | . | TGTGCCAGCAGCGGAGAAGTGGAAAATTCACCCCTCCACTTT | CASSGEVENSPLHF
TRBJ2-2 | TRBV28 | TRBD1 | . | TGTGCCAGCAGCCATCAGGGGGATGCCACCGGGGAGCTGTTTTTT | CASSHQGDATGELFF
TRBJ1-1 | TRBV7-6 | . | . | TGTGCCAGCAGCTTAGTTAAGGGTACTGAAGCTTTCTTT | CASSLVKGTEAFF
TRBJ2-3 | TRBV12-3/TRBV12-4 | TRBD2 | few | TGTGCCAGCAGTTTCAGCGGGACGTTGTTTCGGTATTTT | CASSFSGTLFRYF
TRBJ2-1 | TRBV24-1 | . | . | TGTGCAACCGGGACGGCCTACAATGAGCAGTTCTTC | CATGTAYNEQFF
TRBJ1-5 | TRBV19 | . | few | TGTGCCAGTAGTATAGGTAGAAGTGCAGGGCATAGCAATCAGCCCCAGCATTTT | CASSIGRSAGHSNQPQHF